This T cell receptor beta chain appears in the sequencing data of a study of blood T cell repertoires in COVID-19. Overall study: Acute-phase and convalescent COVID-19 samples originated in the United States, Italy and Spain. From T cells, B-cell-depleted T cells, or PBMCs came the material, which was cDNA or gDNA.

V was trimmed by 2 bases and J by 0 bases, leaving 14 bases between them. Germline V gives CDR1 MNHEY, CDR2 SMNVEV (reference sequence). The CDR3 sequence is 17 residues long. Under the authors' procedure: The authors estimated nucleated cell counts from reference gene primer amplification. Here immunoSEQ multiplex PCR was the method, and the copy in TCRdb shows in-frame clones only, minus some. Clonal size and the V and J genes are those of that table, whereas D and trimming came from the DNA. The table shows some 200,000 clones, with more than 75% occurring only once. The sequence was collected from a man over 45 with acute or convalescent COVID-19. The V gene is TRBV27, the J gene TRBJ1-5; perhaps TRBD1 as D (6 bases). The sample comprised peripheral blood. This CDR3 reads CASSLQGRGASNQPQHF. The DNA of the CDR3 is TGTGCCAGCAGTTTACAGGGACGGGGGGCTAGCAATCAGCCCCAGCATTTT.